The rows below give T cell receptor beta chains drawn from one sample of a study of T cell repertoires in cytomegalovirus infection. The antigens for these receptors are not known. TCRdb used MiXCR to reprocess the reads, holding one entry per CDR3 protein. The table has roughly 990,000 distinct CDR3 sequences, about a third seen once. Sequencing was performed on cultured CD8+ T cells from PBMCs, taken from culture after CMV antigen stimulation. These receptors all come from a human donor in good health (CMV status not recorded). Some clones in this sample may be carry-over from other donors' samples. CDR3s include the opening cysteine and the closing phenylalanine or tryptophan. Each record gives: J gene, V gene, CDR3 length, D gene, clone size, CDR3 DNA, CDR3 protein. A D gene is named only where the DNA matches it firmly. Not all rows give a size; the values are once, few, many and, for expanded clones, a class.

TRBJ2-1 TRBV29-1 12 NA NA TGCAGCGTTGGGCGCCTGGGCAATGAGCAGTTCTTC CSVGRLGNEQFF
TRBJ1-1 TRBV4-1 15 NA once TGCGCCAGCAGCCACGGGGAGGCAGGGACAAATGAAGCTTTCTTT CASSHGEAGTNEAFF
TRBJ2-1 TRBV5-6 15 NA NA TGTGCCAGCAGCTTTTTCCAGGGGGGGGACAATGAGCAGTTCTTC CASSFFQGGDNEQFF
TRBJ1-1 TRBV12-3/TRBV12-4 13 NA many TGTGCCAGCAATCATCCTCCGGGAGCTGAAGCTTTCTTT CASNHPPGAEAFF
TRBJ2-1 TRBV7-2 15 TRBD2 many TGTGCCAGCAGCCTTGGGGGGGAGGTCTACAATGAGCAGTTCTTC CASSLGGEVYNEQFF
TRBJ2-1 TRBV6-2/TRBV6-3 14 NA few TGTGCCAGCAGTTACGGGGGGATTGGAAATGAGCAGTTCTTC CASSYGGIGNEQFF
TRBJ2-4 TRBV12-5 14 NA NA TGTGCTAGTGGTTTGAGGGGGGCCAAAAACATTCAGTACTTC CASGLRGAKNIQYF
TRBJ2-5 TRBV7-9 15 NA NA TGTGTCAGCAGCTTAGGCCCGACAGTGGTTGAGACCCAGTACTTC CVSSLGPTVVETQYF
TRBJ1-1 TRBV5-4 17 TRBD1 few TGTGCCAGCAGCTTGGCTAGATACAGGGGGTCAAACACTGAAGCTTTCTTT CASSLARYRGSNTEAFF
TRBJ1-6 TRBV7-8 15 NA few TGTGCCAGCAGCTTGGGGGCAGGAAGTAATTCACCCCTCCACTTT CASSLGAGSNSPLHF
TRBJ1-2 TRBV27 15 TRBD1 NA TGTGCCAGCAGTTTAACGGGCAGGGGGCATTATGGCTACACCTTC CASSLTGRGHYGYTF
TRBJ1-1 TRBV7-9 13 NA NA TGTGCCAGCACGGGGGCGGGTGACACTGAAGCTTTCTTT CASTGAGDTEAFF
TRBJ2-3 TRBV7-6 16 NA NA TGTGCCAGCAGCTTAGAAATCGGGGGACCCACAGATACGCAGTATTTT CASSLEIGGPTDTQYF
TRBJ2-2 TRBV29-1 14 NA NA TGCAGCGTCGCCCCGGGGGGCTACGGCGGGGAGCTGTTTTTT CSVAPGGYGGELFF
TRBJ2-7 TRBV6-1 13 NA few TGTGCCAGCACCCCCGGGACGGTATACGAGCAGTACTTC CASTPGTVYEQYF
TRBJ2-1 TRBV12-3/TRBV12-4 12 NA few TGTGCCAGCGGTTTAGGGTGGAATGAGCAGTTCTTC CASGLGWNEQFF
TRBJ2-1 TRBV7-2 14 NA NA TGTGCCAGCTCCGGGGGACGAAACAACAATGAGCAGTTCTTC CASSGGRNNNEQFF
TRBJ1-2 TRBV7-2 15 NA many TGTGCCAGCAGCTTGGGGAGGGAGCCCCGGGATGGCTACACCTTC CASSLGREPRDGYTF
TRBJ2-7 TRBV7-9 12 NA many TGTGCCAGCAGCTTAGAATCCGGCGAGCAGTACTTC CASSLESGEQYF
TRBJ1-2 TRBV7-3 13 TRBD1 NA TGTGCCAGCAGCTCCTACAGGGGACATGGCTACACCTTC CASSSYRGHGYTF
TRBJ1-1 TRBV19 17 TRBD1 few TGTGCCAGTAGTATAGTTACGAGGGGGCCGTTGAACACTGAAGCTTTCTTT CASSIVTRGPLNTEAFF
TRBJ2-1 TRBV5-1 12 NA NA TGCGCCAGCAGCTTGGAAGAAGGGAAGCAGTTCTTC CASSLEEGKQFF
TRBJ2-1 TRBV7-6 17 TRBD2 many TGTGCCAGCAGCCCCGGACTAGCGGGGGGGGAGGGGAATGAGCAGTTCTTC CASSPGLAGGEGNEQFF
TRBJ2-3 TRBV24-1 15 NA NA TGTGCCACCAGTGATTCAAGATCTAGCGCAGATACGCAGTATTTT CATSDSRSSADTQYF
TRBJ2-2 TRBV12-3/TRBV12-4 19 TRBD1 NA TGTGCCAGCAGTTTAGTGGTGAACAGGGGGCTGGGGTACACCGGGGAGCTGTTTTTT CASSLVVNRGLGYTGELFF
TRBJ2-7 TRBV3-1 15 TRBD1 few TGTGCCAGCAGCCAAACCGGGACAGGGGACTACGAGCAGTACTTC CASSQTGTGDYEQYF
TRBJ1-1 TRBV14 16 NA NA TGTGCCAGCAGCCACCTTTATACGGACGCATATACTGAAGCTTTCTTT CASSHLYTDAYTEAFF
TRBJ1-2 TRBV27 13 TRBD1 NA TGTGCCAGCATTGGACAGGGGAACTATGGCTACACCTTC CASIGQGNYGYTF
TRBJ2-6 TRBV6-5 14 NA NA TGTGCCAGCAGCGATGGGACAGGGGCCAACGTCCTGACTTTC CASSDGTGANVLTF
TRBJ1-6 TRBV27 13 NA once TGTGCCAGCAGTTTAGTGGTAGGTTCACCCCTCCACTTT CASSLVVGSPLHF
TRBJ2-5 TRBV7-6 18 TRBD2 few TGTGCCAGCAGCTCCCCTCGTGGACTAGCGGGGGGCCAAGAGACCCAGTACTTC CASSSPRGLAGGQETQYF